Listed below are T cell receptor beta chains from one sample, sequenced in a study of T cell repertoires in aging, cancer and after chemotherapy. TCRdb re-called the multiplex PCR reads with MiXCR, one entry per CDR3 protein. The sample contains some 20,000 distinct CDR3 sequences, 35% to 40% of which appear only once. The specimen was blood. Source of these receptors: a human donor with a solid tumor. CDR3s include the opening cysteine and the closing phenylalanine or tryptophan. For some rows the clone size is stated as once, few or many, or as a class when expanded; others skip it.

v_call: TRBV6-5
clone_size: .
cdr3_length: 16
j_call: TRBJ2-3
cdr3_aa: CASSYSSGGGSDTQYF

v_call: TRBV30
clone_size: few
cdr3_length: 13
j_call: TRBJ1-6
cdr3_aa: CAWSERQDSPLHF

v_call: TRBV6-5
clone_size: .
cdr3_length: 18
j_call: TRBJ2-5
cdr3_aa: CASSPIKEREGLVGTQYF

v_call: TRBV30
clone_size: .
cdr3_length: 13
j_call: TRBJ2-3
cdr3_aa: CAWSTSGADTQYF

v_call: TRBV6-2/TRBV6-3
clone_size: .
cdr3_length: 14
j_call: TRBJ1-5
cdr3_aa: CASRPVPRNQPQHF

v_call: TRBV15
clone_size: .
cdr3_length: 15
j_call: TRBJ2-3
cdr3_aa: CATSRDPGGPDTQYF

v_call: TRBV6-1
clone_size: few
cdr3_length: 14
j_call: TRBJ2-3
cdr3_aa: CASSRTGVGDTQYF

v_call: TRBV7-9
clone_size: .
cdr3_length: 14
j_call: TRBJ2-5
cdr3_aa: CASSLRSGEETQYF

v_call: TRBV5-1
clone_size: .
cdr3_length: 14
j_call: TRBJ2-5
cdr3_aa: CASSPNGTPETQYF

v_call: TRBV12-3/TRBV12-4
clone_size: few
cdr3_length: 14
j_call: TRBJ2-2
cdr3_aa: CASSPRIDSGELFF

v_call: TRBV4-3
clone_size: .
cdr3_length: 14
j_call: TRBJ1-3
cdr3_aa: CASSQAGNGNTIYF

v_call: TRBV27
clone_size: few
cdr3_length: 14
j_call: TRBJ2-2
cdr3_aa: CASRGTDYTGELFF

v_call: TRBV10-1
clone_size: .
cdr3_length: 16
j_call: TRBJ2-3
cdr3_aa: CASSDLGASSTDTQYF

v_call: TRBV19
clone_size: .
cdr3_length: 16
j_call: TRBJ2-1
cdr3_aa: CASSTRRDRGRGEQFF

v_call: TRBV5-5
clone_size: medium-sized
cdr3_length: 15
j_call: TRBJ2-4
cdr3_aa: CASSLGGDIRNIQYF

v_call: TRBV10-3
clone_size: .
cdr3_length: 14
j_call: TRBJ1-2
cdr3_aa: CASSYRGREYGYTF

v_call: TRBV6-1
clone_size: few
cdr3_length: 13
j_call: TRBJ1-1
cdr3_aa: CASSEIGGSEAFF